This T cell receptor beta chain was captured in a study of shared clonotypes between healthy human individuals. CDR3 size: 14 residues. Per germline, CDR1 SEHNR and CDR2 FQNEAQ (reference sequence). V dropped 5 bases and J dropped 7; count of bases not matched to a gene: 9. Here immunoSEQ multiplex PCR was the method, and the copy in TCRdb shows in-frame clones only, minus some. The sample shows about 600,000 clones, approximately 97% of them seen only once. This chain links TRBV7-9 with TRBJ1-2; 8 positions match TRBD1. The receptor comes from a woman aged 25 to 39 in good health. Sequences were obtained from naive CD4+ T cells sorted from blood. Subset denoted: CD45RA+ positively selected. The CDR3: CASSLGQGEGGYTF. CDR3 nucleotide sequence: TGTGCCAGCAGCCTAGGACAGGGAGAAGGTGGCTACACCTTC.